Presented here are 3 T cell receptor beta chains from one specimen sequenced in a study of blood T cell repertoires in COVID-19. The protocol was immunoSEQ multiplex PCR, while the TCRdb copy is restricted to in-frame clones and leaves out a portion. Among over 200,000 clones listed, 70% to 90% were seen once. The sample taken for sequencing was PBMCs or T cells enriched from blood (not recorded which). The receptors stem from a man aged 18 to 29 who had recovered from COVID-19.

The rearrangement links TRBV24-1 to TRBJ1-5; 7 bases match TRBD1. Trimming at V came to 6 bases and at J to 6 bases, leaving 7 bases not matched to a gene. CDR1 is KGHDR and CDR2 is SFDVKD in the germline V gene. The CDR3 extends over 14 amino acids. The CDR3 is CATSLGGQGQPQHF. Here the CDR3 DNA reads TGTGCCACCAGTTTAGGGGGCCAAGGTCAGCCCCAGCATTTT.

The V call is TRBV30, the J call TRBJ2-1, with a tentative D call TRBD2 (6 bases). This CDR3 comprises 15 residues. The V end was cut by 3 bases, the J end by 7 bases, with 19 bases between. Germline CDR1 GTSNPN, CDR2 SVGIG (reference sequence). In DNA, the CDR3 is TGTGCCTGGAGCGTGTTCGGTAGCGGAGGGAATGAGCAGTTCTTC. This codes for CAWSVFGSGGNEQFF.

Turning to this clone: Other DNA sequences in this specimen translate into the identical CDR3. The rearrangement joins TRBV20-1 to TRBJ2-7, with unresolved D. CDR1 and CDR2 (germline): DFQATT, SNEGSKA (reference sequence). The CDR3 loop spans 11 amino acids. V was shortened by 2 bases and J by 3 bases, with 5 bases between the two germline ends. The CDR3 bases are TGCAGTGCTAGACAGGACTACGAGCAGTACTTC. Its protein is CSARQDYEQYF.